A selection of T cell receptor beta chains follows, all from one sample in a study of post-analysis software for immune sequencing data. Via MiXCR, TCRdb re-called the PCR reads, giving one row per CDR3 protein. The sample lists approximately 690,000 distinct CDR3 sequences; 59% were seen once. Sequencing was done on a sample of blood. The receptors come from a girl aged 2-10 years with multiple sclerosis. Each CDR3 is given with its conserved first and last residue. Fields, in order: J gene, V gene, D gene, clone size, CDR3 protein, CDR3 DNA. A D gene is named only where the DNA matches it firmly. Clone size is given for some rows only: seen once, a few or many times, or a class if the clone is expanded.

TRBJ2-7,TRBV20-1,TRBD2,NA,CSARALAGGSNEQYF,TGCAGTGCTAGAGCTCTAGCGGGGGGTTCGAATGAGCAGTACTTC
TRBJ2-3,TRBV28,TRBD2,NA,CASSFAGVNTDTQYF,TGTGCCAGCAGTTTCGCGGGAGTAAACACAGATACGCAGTATTTT
TRBJ2-7,TRBV12-3/TRBV12-4,NA,NA,CASGLLLSYEQYF,TGTGCCAGCGGCCTCCTATTAAGCTACGAGCAGTACTTC
TRBJ2-1,TRBV6-5,NA,few,CASSYLFPGENEQFF,TGTGCCAGCAGTTACCTCTTCCCGGGGGAAAATGAGCAGTTCTTC
TRBJ2-1,TRBV12-3/TRBV12-4,TRBD2,NA,CASRPRLAGGPHERFF,TGTGCCAGCAGACCTAGACTAGCGGGGGGGCCCCATGAGCGGTTCTTC
TRBJ2-7,TRBV5-1,NA,NA,CASSRPDLSSYEQYF,TGCGCCAGCAGCAGGCCGGATCTGTCCTCCTACGAGCAGTACTTC
TRBJ2-1,TRBV12-3/TRBV12-4,NA,few,CASSLLSGAYNEQFF,TGTGCCAGCAGTCTTTTGTCCGGGGCCTACAATGAGCAGTTCTTC
TRBJ2-1,TRBV12-3/TRBV12-4,NA,few,CASTPGGGEQFF,TGTGCCAGCACCCCCGGGGGAGGCGAGCAGTTCTTC
TRBJ2-2,TRBV20-1,TRBD2,NA,CSARGRGAAGELFF,TGCAGTGCTAGAGGGCGGGGGGCGGCCGGGGAGCTGTTTTTT
TRBJ2-1,TRBV6-4,TRBD2,NA,CASSPGTSGRMNEQFF,TGTGCCAGCAGTCCCGGGACTAGCGGGAGAATGAATGAGCAGTTCTTC
TRBJ2-3,TRBV10-3,TRBD2,NA,CTISDLTSGKTTDTQYF,TGTACCATCAGTGACCTCACTAGCGGGAAAACCACAGATACGCAGTATTTT
TRBJ2-1,TRBV20-1,TRBD1,NA,CSASFPGQGLPEQFF,TGCAGTGCTAGTTTTCCGGGACAGGGGCTACCCGAGCAGTTCTTC
TRBJ2-1,TRBV18,TRBD2,NA,CASSHWTSGGPSYNEQFF,TGTGCCAGCTCGCATTGGACTAGCGGGGGTCCATCCTACAATGAGCAGTTCTTC
TRBJ2-3,TRBV7-9,NA,NA,CASSAFPTDTQYF,TGTGCCAGCAGCGCATTCCCCACAGATACGCAGTATTTT
TRBJ2-7,TRBV4-1,NA,NA,CASSQDGWGYEQYF,TGCGCCAGCAGCCAAGATGGTTGGGGGTACGAGCAGTACTTC
TRBJ2-1,TRBV7-3,TRBD2,NA,CASSPGHSGKNNEQFF,TGTGCCAGCAGCCCCGGGCATAGCGGGAAAAACAATGAGCAGTTCTTC
TRBJ2-3,TRBV24-1,NA,NA,CATSPRWADTQYF,TGTGCCACCAGCCCGAGGTGGGCAGATACGCAGTATTTT
TRBJ2-1,TRBV12-3/TRBV12-4,NA,few,CASRLDRSSYNEQFF,TGTGCCAGCAGGCTAGACAGGAGCTCCTACAATGAGCAGTTCTTC